These T cell receptor beta chains were read from a single sample in a study of shared clonotypes between healthy human individuals. The method was immunoSEQ multiplex PCR; TCRdb's version includes in-frame clones alone and lacks a portion of them. The sample shows 800,000 to 950,000 clones, 90% to 98% of them seen only once. Sequencing input: naive CD8+ T cells sorted from blood. Receptors were obtained from a man aged 30 to 45 in good health. Each CDR3 is given without its conserved first and last residue. The D gene is left open where the match is weak.

TRBJ2-1	TRBV29-1	.	SVEADFLSYNEQF
TRBJ2-1	TRBV11-3	TRBD2	ASSLDRAGALGNEQF
TRBJ1-2	TRBV7-3	.	ASSLEPGGYGYT
TRBJ2-3	TRBV5-1	TRBD2	ASSAGAYSTDTQY
TRBJ1-3	TRBV27	.	ASRSGNTIY
TRBJ2-3	TRBV6-5	TRBD2	ASSPTSGFTDTQY
TRBJ2-3	TRBV5-6	TRBD1	ASSPGQLVSTDTQY
TRBJ1-2	TRBV11-2	TRBD1	ASSWDRGYGYT
TRBJ2-7	TRBV21-1	.	ASSSTGGSSYEQY
TRBJ2-1	TRBV29-1	.	SVRGDEQF
TRBJ2-1	TRBV4-3	TRBD2	ASSEREGNEQF
TRBJ2-7	TRBV7-7	TRBD2	ASSPISLAGPVDYEQY
TRBJ1-4	TRBV4-1	TRBD1	ASSTPGQRNEKLF
TRBJ2-3	TRBV28	.	ASFSLGPVGTDTQY
TRBJ2-7	TRBV7-9	.	ASSFSGSSYEQY
TRBJ2-1	TRBV19	.	ASSMGDIEQF
TRBJ2-7	TRBV29-1	.	SVSQGQTYEQY
TRBJ2-7	TRBV14	TRBD1	ASSQETGGFYEQY
TRBJ2-2	TRBV9	.	ASRPETGELF
TRBJ2-1	TRBV5-1	.	ASSQPITNNEQF
TRBJ2-3	TRBV11-2	TRBD2	ASSFPAGLAGGWDTQY
TRBJ2-1	TRBV5-1	.	ASSLVADYNEQF
TRBJ2-7	TRBV7-2	.	ASSTHDDLSYEQY
TRBJ2-7	TRBV6-4	TRBD1	ASNRTGLYEQY
TRBJ2-7	TRBV27	TRBD1	ASSLRDSVSYEQY
TRBJ2-5	TRBV28	TRBD1	ASSSGQDLGETQY
TRBJ2-7	TRBV5-1	TRBD1	ASSKTYRDRSPYEQY
TRBJ2-3	TRBV7-9	.	ASSLQPDTQY
TRBJ2-7	TRBV27	.	ASSFSRQDYEQY
TRBJ2-1	TRBV10-1	TRBD2	ASSESSSGIYNEQF
TRBJ1-5	TRBV19	.	ASSAVRGSNQPQH
TRBJ2-1	TRBV11-3	TRBD1	ASSIGQGYEQF